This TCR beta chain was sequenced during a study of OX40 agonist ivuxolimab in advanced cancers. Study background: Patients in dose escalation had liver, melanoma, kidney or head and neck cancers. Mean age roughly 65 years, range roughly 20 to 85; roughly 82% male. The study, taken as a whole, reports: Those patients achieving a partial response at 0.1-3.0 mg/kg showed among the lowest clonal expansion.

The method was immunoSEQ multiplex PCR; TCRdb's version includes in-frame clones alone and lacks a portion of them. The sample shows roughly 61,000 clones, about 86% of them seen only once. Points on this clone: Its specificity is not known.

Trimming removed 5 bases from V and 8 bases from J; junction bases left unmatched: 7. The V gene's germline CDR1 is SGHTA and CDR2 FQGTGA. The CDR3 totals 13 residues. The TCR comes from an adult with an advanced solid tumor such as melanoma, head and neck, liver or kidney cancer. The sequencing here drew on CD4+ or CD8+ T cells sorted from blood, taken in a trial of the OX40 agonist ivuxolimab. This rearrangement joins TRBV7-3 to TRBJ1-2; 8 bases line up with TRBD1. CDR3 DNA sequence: TGTGCCAGCAGCCGACTGACAGGGGAAGGCTACACCTTC. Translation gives CASSRLTGEGYTF.